The following is a T cell receptor beta chain sequence with its context. What it binds is not known. The data were taken from a study of CD8+CD57+ T cells in acquired aplastic anemia. The wider study: Mean yield of DNA from sorted CD4+ and CD8+ cells was roughly 3.2 ug.

Those patients picked for sequencing had displayed CD8+CD57+ cell expansion on flow cytometry. The patients all had a severe acquired aplastic anemia diagnosis. Blood came from patients not yet given any therapy. Genomic DNA, serving as template, underwent TCR beta VDJ and CDR3 profiling. Via MiXCR, TCRdb re-called the reads, giving one row per CDR3 protein. The sample includes some 140,000 distinct CDR3 sequences, roughly 54% of them seen just once. The CDR3 length is 15 residues. Between the trimmed V and J ends, which lost 4 bases and 3 bases, there was a span of 17 bases. From germline, CDR1 is SGHNT and CDR2 YYREEE (reference sequence). Whole-study results and caveats: Patients and controls turned out to have 25 to 35 CD8+ CDR3 sequences in common.

Sample: sorted CD4+, CD8+, or CD8+CD57+ T cells (not recorded which) from PBMCs. The rearrangement joins TRBV5-4 to TRBJ2-7; D might be TRBD1 or TRBD2, each matching 5 bases. This sequence was found in a human donor with aplastic anemia. The CDR3 loop is CASSPRTGTGYEQYF. CDR3 nucleotides: TGTGCCAGCAGCCCCCGTACTGGGACGGGCTACGAGCAGTACTTC. Combining the CDR3 with reference TRBV5-4 and TRBJ2-7 gives the whole variable domain ETGVTQSPTHLIKTRGQQVTLRCSSQSGHNTVSWYQQALGQGPQFIFQYYREEENGRGNFPPRFSGLQFPNYSSELNVNALELDDSALYLCASSPRTGTGYEQYFGPGTRLTVT.